This passage covers 10 T cell receptor beta chains from one sample sequenced in a study of spatial heterogeneity in lung cancer. The time point is: sample taken at primary tumor resection. TCRdb re-called the 5' RACE reads through MiXCR, storing one row per CDR3 protein. The profile covers some 21,000 distinct CDR3 sequences, with roughly 4.5% appearing a single time and about 7.2% taken by the ten largest. Sequences were derived from PBMCs, sampled at surgery. The origin of the receptors is a male donor with early-stage non-small cell lung cancer.

This clonotype is categorized as medium-sized (0.01 to 0.1%). The chain recombines TRBV12-3 or TRBV12-4 with TRBJ2-5; 7 positions agree with TRBD2. V lost 3 bases and J lost 4; bases outside the gene matches: 5. This CDR3 is built from 14 residues. The CDR3 bases are TGTGCCAGCAGTTTTTTGACTAGCCCAGAGACCCAGTACTTC. This codes for CASSFLTSPETQYF.

This clonotype was recorded many times. The chain recombines TRBV4-3 with TRBJ1-4; D gene uncertain. From germline, CDR1 is LGHNA and CDR2 YSLEER. With 4 bases removed from V and 0 bases from J, the gap between germline ends came to 9 bases. The length of the CDR3 is 15 residues. The CDR3 here is CASSPDAATNEKLFF. In nucleotides, the CDR3 is TGCGCCAGCAGCCCGGACGCTGCAACTAATGAAAAACTGTTTTTT.

This clonotype was picked up a small number of times. A much larger clone sits a single nucleotide away, making a read error possible. The DNA for the CDR3 is TGCGCCAGCAGCTTGTGGCTAGCGGGGTCCTACAATGAGCAGTTCTTC. Its translation is CASSLWLAGSYNEQFF. The chain recombines TRBV5-1 with TRBJ2-1; 9 bases are a match to TRBD2. Trimming cost V 1 base and J 1 base; bases outside gene matches: 3. CDR1 SGHRS and CDR2 YFSETQ come from the germline V gene. The CDR3 spans 16 residues.

In its sample, this clonotype was seen many times. The chain has TRBV27 and TRBJ2-5, with D perhaps being TRBD1 or TRBD2 (5 bases each). The CDR3 consists of 14 residues. CDR1 is MNHEY and CDR2 is SMNVEV in the germline V gene (reference sequence). Trimming removed 5 bases from V and 3 bases from J, with 13 bases in between. The DNA for the CDR3 is TGTGCCAGCAGTCCCCTGGGGGAGAAAGAGACCCAGTACTTC. This sequence encodes CASSPLGEKETQYF.

A note on this clonotype: A much larger clone lies one base from this, so it may be a read error. The chain is built from TRBV20-1 and TRBJ2-7, with TRBD1 identical over 7 bases. CDR1 and CDR2 from the germline V gene are DFQATT and SNEGSKA (reference sequence). Unmatched junction bases numbered 8, after V lost 6 bases and J lost 3 bases. The CDR3 is 13 amino acids. In nucleotides, the CDR3 is TGCAGTGCCTCGGACAGGTTCCTCTACGAGCAGTACTTC. It encodes CSASDRFLYEQYF.

CDR3 nucleotides: TGTGCCAGCAGCCCTTTTAGCGGGGGGATCACAGATACGCAGTATTTT. Amino acids: CASSPFSGGITDTQYF. V and J are TRBV9 and TRBJ2-3; 10 bases are shared with TRBD2. V dropped 4 bases and J dropped 2; count of bases not matched to a gene: 7. Germline V gene lookup returns CDR1 SGDLS and CDR2 YYNGEE. This CDR3 is built from 16 residues.

As regards this clonotype: Germline is not matched at one junction end, which may reflect a read error. The chain's CDR3 is CASSSGHGEGYTETFF. CDR3 DNA sequence: TGCGCCAGCAGCTCCGGACATGGGGAGGGCTACACTGAAACTTTCTTT. The chain carries TRBV5-1 and TRBJ1-1; tentatively, D is TRBD1 (5 bases). Per germline, CDR1 SGHRS and CDR2 YFSETQ. The CDR3 runs 16 residues.

This clonotype was recorded at least ten times. CDR3 bases: TGTGCCAGCCATCGGGGGGCGGATGGCTACACCTTC. This codes for CASHRGADGYTF. The chain combines TRBV5-6 with TRBJ1-2, with D maybe TRBD1 (6 bases). The ends were cut back, 7 bases at V and 6 bases at J, with 13 bases in the middle. There are 12 residues in the CDR3. Germline V CDR1 and CDR2: SGHDT, YYEEEE.

This clonotype occurred many times. This chain links TRBV27 with TRBJ2-3, with 9 bases identical to TRBD2. J gave up 0 bases and V 6 bases, and 7 bases lay outside the gene matches. The CDR3 loop spans 16 amino acids. Germline V gene lookup returns CDR1 MNHEY and CDR2 SMNVEV (reference sequence). The CDR3 nucleotides read TGTGCCAGCAGGCCTAGCGGGGTGACTAGCACAGATACGCAGTATTTT. This gives the protein CASRPSGVTSTDTQYF.

This clonotype was counted ten times or more. The V gene is TRBV6-6, the J gene TRBJ2-1; a possible D gene is TRBD2 (5 bases). Germline V gene sequence: CDR1 MNHNY, CDR2 SVGAGI (reference sequence). The V end lost 7 bases, the J end lost 10 bases, and 17 bases lay between the germline ends. The CDR3 sequence is 13 residues long. This CDR3 is CASNLASPGEQFF. The DNA for the CDR3 is TGTGCCAGCAACCTAGCCTCCCCGGGGGAGCAGTTCTTC.